These T cell receptor beta chains were read from a single sample in a study of Ad26.COV2.S vaccination and SARS-CoV-2 variants. Sequenced by immunoSEQ multiplex PCR; TCRdb stores in-frame clones only, minus some. Here the sample spans hundreds of thousands of clones, around 88% being singletons. The sequenced sample was peripheral blood, obtained in a trial of Ad26.COV2.S vaccine versus placebo. The receptors stem from a person aged 18 to 65 who received the Ad26.COV2.S COVID-19 vaccine or a placebo. Both conserved end residues are part of each CDR3. The D gene is left open where the match is weak. The size entry is marked missing in some rows and otherwise reads once, few, many or a size class.

>TRBV4-3|NA|TRBD1|TRBJ2-1
CASSPTGTGAEQFF
TGCGCCAGCAGCCCTACCGGGACAGGGGCTGAGCAGTTCTTC
>TRBV10-2|NA|TRBD2|TRBJ2-5
CASSIAGLAGGPGPWETQYF
TGCGCCAGCAGCATTGCGGGACTAGCGGGGGGGCCCGGACCGTGGGAGACCCAGTACTTC
>TRBV7-9|NA|TRBD1|TRBJ1-2
CASSYGTGDNYGYTF
TGTGCCAGCAGCTACGGGACAGGAGATAACTATGGCTACACCTTC
>TRBV10-1|NA|TRBD1|TRBJ2-5
CASSDSGGGETQYF
TGCGCCAGCAGTGATTCAGGGGGTGGAGAGACCCAGTACTTC
>TRBV27|NA|TRBD1|TRBJ2-2
CASSRGQGNTGELFF
TGTGCCAGCAGTAGGGGGCAGGGGAACACCGGGGAGCTGTTTTTT
>TRBV24-1|NA|NA|TRBJ2-7
CATSDLPGPMTYEQYF
TGTGCCACCAGTGATTTGCCGGGACCCATGACCTACGAGCAGTACTTC
>TRBV18|NA|NA|TRBJ2-7
CASSPPSRAYEQYF
TGTGCCAGCTCCCCGCCGTCTCGGGCCTACGAGCAGTACTTC
>TRBV10-3|NA|NA|TRBJ2-7
CAIRAEPYEQYF
TGTGCCATCAGGGCAGAGCCCTACGAGCAGTACTTC
>TRBV7-2|NA|NA|TRBJ1-1
CASSLFRGTEAFF
TGTGCCAGCAGCTTATTCAGGGGCACTGAAGCTTTCTTT
>TRBV7-2|once|NA|TRBJ2-5
CASSFQGVEETQYF
TGTGCCAGCAGCTTTCAGGGTGTTGAAGAGACCCAGTACTTC
>TRBV2|NA|NA|TRBJ1-1
CASSEGGGGWTEAFF
TGTGCCAGCAGTGAAGGTGGAGGGGGATGGACTGAAGCTTTCTTT
>TRBV5-5|NA|TRBD1|TRBJ1-1
CASSRQGDTEAFF
TGTGCCAGCAGCCGACAGGGAGACACTGAAGCTTTCTTT
>TRBV6-5|NA|NA|TRBJ2-7
CASSYSLRATNEQYF
TGTGCCAGCAGTTACTCCCTACGGGCCACGAACGAGCAGTACTTC
>TRBV12-3/TRBV12-4|NA|NA|TRBJ2-1
CASSAGSDEQFF
TGTGCCAGCAGTGCGGGTTCGGATGAGCAGTTCTTC
>TRBV18|NA|NA|TRBJ2-2
CASSSVAGELFF
TGTGCCAGCTCTTCGGTGGCCGGGGAGCTGTTTTTT
>TRBV10-3|NA|TRBD2|TRBJ2-1
CAISTPLAGEYNEQFF
TGTGCCATCAGTACCCCCCTAGCGGGGGAATACAATGAGCAGTTCTTC
>TRBV7-9|NA|NA|TRBJ2-6
CASSYPGGANVLTF
TGTGCCAGCAGTTATCCCGGGGGGGCCAACGTCCTGACTTTC
>TRBV27|NA|NA|TRBJ2-7
CASSWGDGNYEQYF
TGTGCCAGCAGTTGGGGGGACGGGAACTACGAGCAGTACTTC
>TRBV9|NA|NA|TRBJ2-6
CASSVGGVANVLTF
TGTGCCAGCAGCGTGGGAGGAGTGGCCAACGTCCTGACTTTC